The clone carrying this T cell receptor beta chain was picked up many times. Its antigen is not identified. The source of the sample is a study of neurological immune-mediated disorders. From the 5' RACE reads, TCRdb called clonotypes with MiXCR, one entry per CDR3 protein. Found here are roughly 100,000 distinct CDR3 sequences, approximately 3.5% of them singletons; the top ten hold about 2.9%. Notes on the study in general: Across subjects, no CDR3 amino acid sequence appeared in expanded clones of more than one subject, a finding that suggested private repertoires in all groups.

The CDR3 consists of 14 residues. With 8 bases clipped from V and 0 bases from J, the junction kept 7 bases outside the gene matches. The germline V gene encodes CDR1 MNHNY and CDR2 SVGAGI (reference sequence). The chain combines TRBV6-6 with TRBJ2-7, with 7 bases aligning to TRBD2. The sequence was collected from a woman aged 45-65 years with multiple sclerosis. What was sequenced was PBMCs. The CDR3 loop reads CASQGGTSSYEQYF. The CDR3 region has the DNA TGTGCCAGCCAGGGAGGGACCAGCTCCTACGAGCAGTACTTC.